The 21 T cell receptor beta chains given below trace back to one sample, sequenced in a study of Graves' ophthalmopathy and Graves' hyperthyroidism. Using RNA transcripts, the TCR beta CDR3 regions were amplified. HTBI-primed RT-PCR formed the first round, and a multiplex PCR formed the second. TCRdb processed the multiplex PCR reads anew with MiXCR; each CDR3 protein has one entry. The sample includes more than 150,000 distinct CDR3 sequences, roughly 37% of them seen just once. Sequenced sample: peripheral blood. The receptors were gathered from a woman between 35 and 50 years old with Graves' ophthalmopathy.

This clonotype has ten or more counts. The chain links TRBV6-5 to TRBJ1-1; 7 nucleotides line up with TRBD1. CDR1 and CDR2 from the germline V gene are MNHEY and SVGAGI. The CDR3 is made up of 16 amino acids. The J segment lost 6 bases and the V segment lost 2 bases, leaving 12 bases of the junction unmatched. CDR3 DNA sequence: TGTGCCAGCAGTTACCAGGGGACAGTAACTTTCGCTGAAGCTTTCTTT. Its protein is CASSYQGTVTFAEAFF.

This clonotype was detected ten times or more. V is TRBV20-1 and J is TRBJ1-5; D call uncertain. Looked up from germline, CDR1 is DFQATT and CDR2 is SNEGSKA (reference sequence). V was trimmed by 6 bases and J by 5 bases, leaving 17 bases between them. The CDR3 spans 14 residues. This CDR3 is CSANDLTRDQPQHF. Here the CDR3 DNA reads TGCAGTGCAAACGACTTGACGCGGGATCAGCCCCAGCATTTT.

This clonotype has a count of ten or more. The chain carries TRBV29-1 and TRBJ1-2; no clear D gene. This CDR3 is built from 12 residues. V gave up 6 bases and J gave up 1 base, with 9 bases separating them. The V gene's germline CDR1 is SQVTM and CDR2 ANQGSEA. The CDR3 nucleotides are TGCAGCGTGAAGGGTGATAACTATGGCTACACCTTC. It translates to CSVKGDNYGYTF.

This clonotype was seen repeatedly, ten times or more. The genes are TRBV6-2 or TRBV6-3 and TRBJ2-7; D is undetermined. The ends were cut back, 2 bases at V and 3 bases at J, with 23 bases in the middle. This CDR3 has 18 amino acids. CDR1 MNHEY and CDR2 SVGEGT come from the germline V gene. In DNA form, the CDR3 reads TGTGCCAGCAGTTACCCCCTCGAGAGTGCTCGGAGTTTCTACGAGCAGTACTTC. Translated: CASSYPLESARSFYEQYF.

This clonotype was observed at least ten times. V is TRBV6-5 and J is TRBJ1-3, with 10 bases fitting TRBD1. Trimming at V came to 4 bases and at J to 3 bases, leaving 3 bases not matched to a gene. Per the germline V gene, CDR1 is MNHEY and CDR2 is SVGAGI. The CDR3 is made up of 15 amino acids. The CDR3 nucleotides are TGTGCCAGCAGTTCCGGACAGGGGGTTGGAAACACCATATATTTT. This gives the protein CASSSGQGVGNTIYF.

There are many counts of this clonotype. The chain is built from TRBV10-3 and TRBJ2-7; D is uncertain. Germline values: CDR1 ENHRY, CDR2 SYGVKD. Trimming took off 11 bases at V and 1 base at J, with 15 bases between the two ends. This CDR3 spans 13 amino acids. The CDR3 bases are TGTGCCTCGCACCTCGGGCCGTCCTACGAGCAGTACTTC. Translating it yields CASHLGPSYEQYF.

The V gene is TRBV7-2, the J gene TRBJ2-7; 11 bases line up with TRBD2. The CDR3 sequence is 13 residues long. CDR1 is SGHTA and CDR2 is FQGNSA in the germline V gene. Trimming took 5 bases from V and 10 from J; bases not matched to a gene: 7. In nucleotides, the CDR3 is TGTGCCAGCAGCGGCCCGGGACTAGCGGCTCAGTACTTC. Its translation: CASSGPGLAAQYF.

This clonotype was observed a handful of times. In DNA, the CDR3 is TGTGCCAGCAGTGAGGGGTGGTACGAGCAGTACTTC. Translated, it gives CASSEGWYEQYF. The chain employs TRBV6-2 or TRBV6-3 and TRBJ2-7, with D perhaps TRBD1 or TRBD2 (5 bases each). The germline CDR1 and CDR2 sequences are MNHEY and SVGEGT. Trimming removed 5 bases from V and 4 bases from J, with 9 bases in between. The CDR3 covers 12 residues.

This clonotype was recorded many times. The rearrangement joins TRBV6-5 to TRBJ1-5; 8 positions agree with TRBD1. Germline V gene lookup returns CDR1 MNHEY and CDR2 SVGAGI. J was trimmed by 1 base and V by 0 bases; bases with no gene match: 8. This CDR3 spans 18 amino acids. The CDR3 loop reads CASSYSGTRGQSNQPQHF. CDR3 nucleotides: TGTGCCAGCAGTTACTCAGGGACCAGGGGGCAAAGCAATCAGCCCCAGCATTTT.

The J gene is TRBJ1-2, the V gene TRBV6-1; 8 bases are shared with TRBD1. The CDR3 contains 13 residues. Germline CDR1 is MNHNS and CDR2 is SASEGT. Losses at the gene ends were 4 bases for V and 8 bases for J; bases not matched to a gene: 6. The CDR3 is CASSGWTGTGYTF. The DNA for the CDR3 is TGTGCCAGCAGTGGTTGGACAGGGACGGGCTACACCTTC.

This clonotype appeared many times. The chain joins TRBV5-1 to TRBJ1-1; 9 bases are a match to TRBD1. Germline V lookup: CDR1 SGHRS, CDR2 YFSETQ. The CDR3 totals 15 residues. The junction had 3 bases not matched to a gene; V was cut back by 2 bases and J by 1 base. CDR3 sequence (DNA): TGCGCCAGCAGCTTAGCGGGACAGGGGAACACTGAAGCTTTCTTT. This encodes CASSLAGQGNTEAFF.

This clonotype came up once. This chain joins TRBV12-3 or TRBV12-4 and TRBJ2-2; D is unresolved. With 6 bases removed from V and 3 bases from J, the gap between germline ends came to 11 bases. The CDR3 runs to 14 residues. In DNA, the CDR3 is TGTGCCAGCAGACCGAAACCTGACACCGGGGAGCTGTTTTTT. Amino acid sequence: CASRPKPDTGELFF.

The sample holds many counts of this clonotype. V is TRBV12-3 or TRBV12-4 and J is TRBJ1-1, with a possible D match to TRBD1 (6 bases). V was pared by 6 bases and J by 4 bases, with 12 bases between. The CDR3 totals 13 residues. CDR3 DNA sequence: TGTGCCAGCAGCCGACAGGTGGGCACTGAAGCTTTCTTT. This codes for CASSRQVGTEAFF.

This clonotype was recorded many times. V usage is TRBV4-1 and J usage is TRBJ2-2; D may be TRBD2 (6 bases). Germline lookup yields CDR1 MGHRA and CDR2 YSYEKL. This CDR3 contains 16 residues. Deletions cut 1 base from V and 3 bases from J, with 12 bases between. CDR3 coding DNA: TGCGCCAGCAGCCAAGCCGGGACTCCTCACACCGGGGAGCTGTTTTTT. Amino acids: CASSQAGTPHTGELFF.

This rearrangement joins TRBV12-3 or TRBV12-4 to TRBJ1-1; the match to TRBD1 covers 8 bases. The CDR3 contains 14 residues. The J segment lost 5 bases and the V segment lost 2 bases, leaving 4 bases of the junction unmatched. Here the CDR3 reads CASSLIQGGTEAFF. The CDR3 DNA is TGTGCCAGCAGTTTAATACAGGGGGGGACTGAAGCTTTCTTT.

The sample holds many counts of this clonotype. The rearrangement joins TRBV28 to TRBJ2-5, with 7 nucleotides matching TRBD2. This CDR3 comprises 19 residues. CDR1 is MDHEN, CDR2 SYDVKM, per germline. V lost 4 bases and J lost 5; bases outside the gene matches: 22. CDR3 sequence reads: CASSSPLDSGLSLAETQYF. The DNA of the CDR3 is TGTGCCAGCAGTTCCCCCCTGGATAGCGGGTTAAGCCTGGCCGAGACCCAGTACTTC.

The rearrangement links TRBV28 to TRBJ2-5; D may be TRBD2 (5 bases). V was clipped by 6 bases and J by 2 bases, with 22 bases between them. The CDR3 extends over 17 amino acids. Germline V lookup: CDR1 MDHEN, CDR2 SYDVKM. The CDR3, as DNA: TGTGCCAGCAGACTCGCGGGTGCCCTTCCACATCAAGAGACCCAGTACTTC. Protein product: CASRLAGALPHQETQYF.

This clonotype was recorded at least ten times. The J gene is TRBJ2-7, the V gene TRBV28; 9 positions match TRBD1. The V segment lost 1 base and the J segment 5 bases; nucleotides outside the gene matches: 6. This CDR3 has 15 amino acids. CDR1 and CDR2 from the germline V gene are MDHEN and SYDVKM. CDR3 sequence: CASSLSQGASDEQYF. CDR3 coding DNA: TGTGCCAGCAGTTTATCACAGGGGGCTTCTGACGAGCAGTACTTC.

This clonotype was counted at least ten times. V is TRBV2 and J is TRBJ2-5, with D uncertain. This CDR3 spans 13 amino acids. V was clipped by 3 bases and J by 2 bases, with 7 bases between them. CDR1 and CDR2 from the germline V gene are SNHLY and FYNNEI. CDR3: CASSDRRQETQYF. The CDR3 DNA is TGTGCCAGCAGTGACAGGAGACAAGAGACCCAGTACTTC.

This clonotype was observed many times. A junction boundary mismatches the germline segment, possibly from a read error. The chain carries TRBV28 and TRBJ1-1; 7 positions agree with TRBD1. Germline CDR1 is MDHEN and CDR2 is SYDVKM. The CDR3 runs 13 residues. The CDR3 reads CAADGTENTEALF. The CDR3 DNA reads TGTGCCGCAGACGGGACAGAGAACACTGAAGCTCTCTTT.

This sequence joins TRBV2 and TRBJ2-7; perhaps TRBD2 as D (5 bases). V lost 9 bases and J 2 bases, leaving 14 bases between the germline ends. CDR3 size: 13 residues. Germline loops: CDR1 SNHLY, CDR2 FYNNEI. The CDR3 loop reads CASVRESAYEQYF. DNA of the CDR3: TGTGCCAGTGTTAGGGAGTCGGCCTACGAGCAGTACTTC.